This T cell receptor beta chain was captured by sequencing in a study of blood T cell repertoires in COVID-19. Study at large: The United States, Italy and Spain supplied acute and convalescent COVID-19 samples. PBMCs, B-cell-depleted T cells, or T cells provided the cDNA or gDNA that made up the material.

Per the study methods: The assay estimated nucleated cells by amplifying reference gene primers. Profiled with immunoSEQ multiplex PCR; TCRdb holds only in-frame clones, not every one. V, J and clone size reflect that table, while D and trimming were determined from the DNA. This sample has around 84,000 clones, with 70% to 80% found just once. The CDR3 loop spans 14 amino acids. Trimming cost V 6 bases and J 3 bases, with 14 bases left between them. From germline, CDR1 is MNHEY and CDR2 SVGAGI. The sample consisted of peripheral blood. This rearrangement joins TRBV6-5 to TRBJ2-5; no clear D. The TCR sequence derives from a man in his fifties or sixties with active or convalescent COVID-19. This CDR3 reads CASRSQTEKETQYF. As DNA, the CDR3 is TGTGCCAGCAGATCCCAGACTGAAAAAGAGACCCAGTACTTC.